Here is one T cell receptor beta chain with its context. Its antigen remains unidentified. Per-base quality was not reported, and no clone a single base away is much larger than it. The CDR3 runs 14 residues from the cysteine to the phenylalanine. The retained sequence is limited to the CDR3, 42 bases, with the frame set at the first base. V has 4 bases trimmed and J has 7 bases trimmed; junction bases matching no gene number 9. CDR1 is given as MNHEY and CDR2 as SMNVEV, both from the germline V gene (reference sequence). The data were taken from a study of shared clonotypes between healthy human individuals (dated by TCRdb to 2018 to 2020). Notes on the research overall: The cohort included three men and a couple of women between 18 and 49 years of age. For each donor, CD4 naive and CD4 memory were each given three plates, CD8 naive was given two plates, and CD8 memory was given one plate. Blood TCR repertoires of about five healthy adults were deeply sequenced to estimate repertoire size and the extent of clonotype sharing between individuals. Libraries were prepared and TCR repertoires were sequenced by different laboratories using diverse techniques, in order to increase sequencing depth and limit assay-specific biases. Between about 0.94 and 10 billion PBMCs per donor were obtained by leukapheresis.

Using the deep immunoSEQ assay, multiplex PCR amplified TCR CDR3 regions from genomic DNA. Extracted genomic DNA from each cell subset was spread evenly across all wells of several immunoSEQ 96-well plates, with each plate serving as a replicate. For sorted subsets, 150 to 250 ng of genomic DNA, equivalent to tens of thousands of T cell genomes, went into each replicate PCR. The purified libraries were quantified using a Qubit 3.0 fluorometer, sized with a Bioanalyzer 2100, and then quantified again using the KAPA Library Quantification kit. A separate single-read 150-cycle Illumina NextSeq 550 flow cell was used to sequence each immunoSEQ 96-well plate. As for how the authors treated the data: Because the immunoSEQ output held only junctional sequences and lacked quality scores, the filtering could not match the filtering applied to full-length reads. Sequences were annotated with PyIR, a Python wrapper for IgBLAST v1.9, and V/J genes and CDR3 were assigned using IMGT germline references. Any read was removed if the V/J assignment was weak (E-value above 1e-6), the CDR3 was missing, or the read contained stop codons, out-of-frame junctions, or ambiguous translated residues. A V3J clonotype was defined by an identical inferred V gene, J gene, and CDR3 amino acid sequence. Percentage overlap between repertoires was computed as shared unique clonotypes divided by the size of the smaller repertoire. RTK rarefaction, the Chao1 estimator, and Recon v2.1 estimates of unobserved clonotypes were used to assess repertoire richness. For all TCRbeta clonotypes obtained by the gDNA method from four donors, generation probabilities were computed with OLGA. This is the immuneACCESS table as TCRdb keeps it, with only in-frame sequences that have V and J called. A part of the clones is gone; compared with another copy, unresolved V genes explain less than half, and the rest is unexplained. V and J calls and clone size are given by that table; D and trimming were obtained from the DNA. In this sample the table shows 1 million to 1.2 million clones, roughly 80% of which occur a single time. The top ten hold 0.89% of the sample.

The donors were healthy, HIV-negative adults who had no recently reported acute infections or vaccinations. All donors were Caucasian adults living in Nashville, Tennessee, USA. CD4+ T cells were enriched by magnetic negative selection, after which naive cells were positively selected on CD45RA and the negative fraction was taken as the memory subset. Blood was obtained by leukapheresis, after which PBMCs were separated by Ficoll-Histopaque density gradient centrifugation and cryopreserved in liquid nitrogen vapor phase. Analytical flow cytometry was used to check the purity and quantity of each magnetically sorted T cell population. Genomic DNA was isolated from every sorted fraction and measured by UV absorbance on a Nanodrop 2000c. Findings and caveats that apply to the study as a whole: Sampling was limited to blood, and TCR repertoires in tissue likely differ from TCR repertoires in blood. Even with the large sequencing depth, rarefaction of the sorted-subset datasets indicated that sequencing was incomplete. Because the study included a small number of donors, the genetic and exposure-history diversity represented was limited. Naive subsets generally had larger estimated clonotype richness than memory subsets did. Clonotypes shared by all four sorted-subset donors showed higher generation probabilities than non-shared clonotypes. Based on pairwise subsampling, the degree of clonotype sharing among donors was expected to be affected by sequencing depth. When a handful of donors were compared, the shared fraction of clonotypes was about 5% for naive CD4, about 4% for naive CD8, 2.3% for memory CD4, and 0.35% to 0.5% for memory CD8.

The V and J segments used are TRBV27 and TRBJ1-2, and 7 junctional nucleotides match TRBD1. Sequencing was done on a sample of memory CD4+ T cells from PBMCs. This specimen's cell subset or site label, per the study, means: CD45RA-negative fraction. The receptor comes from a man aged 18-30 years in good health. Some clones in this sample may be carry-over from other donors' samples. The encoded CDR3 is CASSSQGRYGGYTF. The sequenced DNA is TGTGCCAGCAGTTCACAGGGGCGGTATGGTGGCTACACCTTC.